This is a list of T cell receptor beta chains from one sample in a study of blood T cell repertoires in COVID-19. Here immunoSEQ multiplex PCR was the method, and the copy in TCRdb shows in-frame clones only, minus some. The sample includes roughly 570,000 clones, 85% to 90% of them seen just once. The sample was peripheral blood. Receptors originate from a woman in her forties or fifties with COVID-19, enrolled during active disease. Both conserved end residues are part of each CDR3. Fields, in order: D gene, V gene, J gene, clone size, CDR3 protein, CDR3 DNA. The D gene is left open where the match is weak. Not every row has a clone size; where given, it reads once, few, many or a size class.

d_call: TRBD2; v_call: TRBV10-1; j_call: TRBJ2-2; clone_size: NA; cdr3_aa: CASSESRLAGANTGELFF; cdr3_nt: TGCGCCAGCAGTGAGTCCCGTCTAGCGGGGGCCAACACCGGGGAGCTGTTTTTT
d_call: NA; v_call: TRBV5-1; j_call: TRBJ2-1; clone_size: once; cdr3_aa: CASHLQGAYNEQFF; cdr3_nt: TGCGCCAGCCATTTACAGGGAGCCTACAATGAGCAGTTCTTC
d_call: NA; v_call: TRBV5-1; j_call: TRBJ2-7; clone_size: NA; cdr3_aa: CASSSGSSYEQYF; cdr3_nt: TGCGCCAGCAGTTCCGGGAGCTCCTACGAGCAGTACTTC
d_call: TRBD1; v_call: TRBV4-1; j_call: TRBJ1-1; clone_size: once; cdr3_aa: CASSPGGGQGAYEAFF; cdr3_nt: TGCGCCAGCAGCCCGGGAGGGGGACAGGGGGCTTATGAAGCTTTCTTT
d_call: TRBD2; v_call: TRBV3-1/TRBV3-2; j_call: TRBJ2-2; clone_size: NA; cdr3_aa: CASNILAGVNTGELFF; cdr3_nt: TGTGCCAGCAACATACTAGCGGGGGTTAACACCGGGGAGCTGTTTTTT
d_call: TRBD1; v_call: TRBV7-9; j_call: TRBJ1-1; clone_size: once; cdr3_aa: CASSSHLPGTAHEAFF; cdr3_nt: TGTGCCAGCAGCTCTCACTTACCCGGGACAGCCCATGAAGCTTTCTTT
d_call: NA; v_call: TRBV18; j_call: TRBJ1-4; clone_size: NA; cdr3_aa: CASSSGLNEKLFF; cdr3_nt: TGTGCCAGCTCATCAGGTCTCAATGAAAAACTGTTTTTT
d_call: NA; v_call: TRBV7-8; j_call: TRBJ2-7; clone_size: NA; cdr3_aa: CASSLTTGLPGWQYF; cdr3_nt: TGTGCCAGCAGCCTGACGACAGGACTCCCAGGGTGGCAGTACTTC
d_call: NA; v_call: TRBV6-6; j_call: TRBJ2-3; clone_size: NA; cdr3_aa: CASMKGTTDTQYF; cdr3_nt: TGTGCCAGCATGAAGGGGACTACAGATACGCAGTATTTT
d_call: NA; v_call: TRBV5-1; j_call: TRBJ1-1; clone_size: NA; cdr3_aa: CASSLDFRGEAFF; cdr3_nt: TGCGCCAGCAGCTTGGACTTCCGAGGTGAAGCTTTCTTT
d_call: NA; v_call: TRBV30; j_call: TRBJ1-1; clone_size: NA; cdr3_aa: CAWSARQEAFF; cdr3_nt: TGTGCCTGGAGTGCCAGACAGGAAGCTTTCTTT
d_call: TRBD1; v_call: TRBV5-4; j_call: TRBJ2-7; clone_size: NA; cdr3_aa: CASSFSDRPLQYF; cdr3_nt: TGTGCCAGCAGTTTTTCGGACAGGCCCCTTCAGTACTTC
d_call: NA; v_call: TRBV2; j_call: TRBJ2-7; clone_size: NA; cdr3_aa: CASDSSYEQYF; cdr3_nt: TGTGCCAGTGACAGCTCCTACGAGCAGTACTTC
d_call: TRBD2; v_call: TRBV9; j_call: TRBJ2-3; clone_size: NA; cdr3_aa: CASSVWPQSGGGTDTQYF; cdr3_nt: TGTGCCAGCAGCGTATGGCCCCAGAGCGGGGGGGGCACAGATACGCAGTATTTT
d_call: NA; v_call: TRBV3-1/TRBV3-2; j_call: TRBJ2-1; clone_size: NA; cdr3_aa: CASSQERPGHNEQFF; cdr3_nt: TGTGCCAGCAGCCAAGAGAGACCGGGTCACAATGAGCAGTTCTTC
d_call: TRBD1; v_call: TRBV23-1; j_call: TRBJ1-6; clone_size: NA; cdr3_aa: CASSRGTGVNSPLHF; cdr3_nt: TGCGCCAGCAGTCGGGGGACAGGGGTGAACTCACCCCTCCACTTT
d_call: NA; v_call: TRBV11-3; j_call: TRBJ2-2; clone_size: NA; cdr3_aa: CASSPGENTGELFF; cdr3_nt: TGTGCCAGCAGCCCCGGGGAGAACACCGGGGAGCTGTTTTTT
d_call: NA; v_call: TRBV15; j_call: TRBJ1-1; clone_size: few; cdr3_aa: CATSRDGGYGTEAFF; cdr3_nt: TGTGCCACCAGCAGAGATGGGGGGTACGGCACTGAAGCTTTCTTT
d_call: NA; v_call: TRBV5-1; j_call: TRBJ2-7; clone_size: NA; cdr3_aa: CASSLSTVFSYEQYF; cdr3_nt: TGCGCCAGCAGCTTGTCGACAGTGTTCTCCTACGAGCAGTACTTC
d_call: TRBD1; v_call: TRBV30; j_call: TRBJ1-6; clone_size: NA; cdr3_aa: CAWRGTGNSPLHF; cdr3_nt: TGTGCCTGGAGGGGGACAGGGAATTCACCCCTCCACTTT
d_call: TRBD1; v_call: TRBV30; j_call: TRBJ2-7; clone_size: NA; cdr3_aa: CAWSGDRGDYEQYF; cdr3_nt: TGTGCCTGGAGTGGTGACAGGGGGGACTACGAGCAGTACTTC
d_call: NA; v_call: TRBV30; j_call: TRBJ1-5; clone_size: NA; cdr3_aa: CAWSVRAEQPQHF; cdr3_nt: TGTGCCTGGAGTGTACGTGCGGAGCAGCCCCAGCATTTT
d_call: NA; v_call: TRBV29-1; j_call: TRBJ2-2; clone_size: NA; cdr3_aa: CSVVRGRELFF; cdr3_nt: TGCAGCGTCGTACGGGGGAGGGAGCTGTTTTTT
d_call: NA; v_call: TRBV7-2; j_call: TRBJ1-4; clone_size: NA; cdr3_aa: CASSFDSGMDEKLFF; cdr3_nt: TGTGCCAGCAGCTTCGATTCAGGGATGGATGAAAAACTGTTTTTT
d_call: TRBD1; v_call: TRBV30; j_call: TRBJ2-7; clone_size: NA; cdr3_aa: CAWSTGQGGYEQYF; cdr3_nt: TGTGCCTGGAGTACCGGACAGGGGGGCTACGAGCAGTACTTC
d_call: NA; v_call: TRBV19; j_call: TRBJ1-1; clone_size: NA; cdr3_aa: CASRSSGGMNTEAFF; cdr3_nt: TGTGCCAGTAGATCCTCCGGGGGTATGAACACTGAAGCTTTCTTT
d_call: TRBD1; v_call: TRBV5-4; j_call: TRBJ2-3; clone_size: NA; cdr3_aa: CASSHPGGGETDTQYF; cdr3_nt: TGTGCCAGCAGCCACCCAGGGGGCGGCGAAACAGATACGCAGTATTTT
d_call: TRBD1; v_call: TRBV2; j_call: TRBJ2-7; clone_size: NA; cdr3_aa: CAIRTGAAYEQYF; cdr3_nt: TGTGCCATCCGGACAGGGGCAGCCTACGAGCAGTACTTC
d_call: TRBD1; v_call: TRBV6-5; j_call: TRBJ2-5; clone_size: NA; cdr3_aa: CASYRTGGVETQYF; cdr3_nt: TGTGCCAGCTACCGGACAGGGGGTGTAGAGACCCAGTACTTC
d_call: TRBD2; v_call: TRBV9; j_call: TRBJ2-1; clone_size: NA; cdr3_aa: CASSGWTSGGTNEQFF; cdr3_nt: TGTGCCAGCAGCGGATGGACTAGCGGGGGGACCAATGAGCAGTTCTTC
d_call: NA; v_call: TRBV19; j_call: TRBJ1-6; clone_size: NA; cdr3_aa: CASSIRGPDSPLHF; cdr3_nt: TGTGCCAGTAGTATTCGAGGGCCAGATTCACCCCTCCACTTT
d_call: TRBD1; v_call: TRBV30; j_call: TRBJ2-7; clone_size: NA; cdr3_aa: CAWSLGGPYEQYF; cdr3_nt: TGTGCCTGGAGTTTAGGGGGCCCCTACGAGCAGTACTTC
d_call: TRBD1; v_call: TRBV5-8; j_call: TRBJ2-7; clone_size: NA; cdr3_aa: CASSHGQGGEQYF; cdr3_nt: TGTGCCAGCAGTCATGGACAGGGTGGCGAGCAGTACTTC
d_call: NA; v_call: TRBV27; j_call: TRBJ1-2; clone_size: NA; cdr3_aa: CASSSTGSLVGGYTF; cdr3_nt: TGTGCCAGCAGTTCTACAGGGTCTTTGGTGGGTGGCTACACCTTC
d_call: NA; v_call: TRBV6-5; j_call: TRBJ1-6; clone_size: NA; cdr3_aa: CASSSQPGAGNSPLHF; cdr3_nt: TGTGCCAGCAGTTCCCAACCGGGAGCGGGTAATTCACCCCTCCACTTT
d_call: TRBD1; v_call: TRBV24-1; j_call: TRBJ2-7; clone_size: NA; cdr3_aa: CATSPGTGGHEQYF; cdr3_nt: TGTGCCACCAGTCCCGGGACAGGGGGTCACGAGCAGTACTTC
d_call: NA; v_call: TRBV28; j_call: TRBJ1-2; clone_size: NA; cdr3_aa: CASTEGSGGYTF; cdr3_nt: TGTGCCAGCACGGAGGGCTCGGGTGGCTACACCTTC
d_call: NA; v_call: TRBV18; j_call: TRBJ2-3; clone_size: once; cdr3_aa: CASSIDRDTQYF; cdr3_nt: TGTGCCAGCTCCATCGACAGGGATACGCAGTATTTT
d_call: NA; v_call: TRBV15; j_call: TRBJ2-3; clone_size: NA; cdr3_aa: CATSRERGGGTDTQYF; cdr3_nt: TGTGCCACCAGCAGAGAGCGGGGAGGGGGGACAGATACGCAGTATTTT
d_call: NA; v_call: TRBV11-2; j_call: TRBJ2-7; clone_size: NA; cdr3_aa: CASSFLTGPPYEQYF; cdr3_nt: TGTGCCAGCAGCTTTCTAACAGGGCCCCCCTACGAGCAGTACTTC
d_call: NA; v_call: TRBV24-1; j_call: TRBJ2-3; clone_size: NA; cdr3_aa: CATSDFGSGTQYF; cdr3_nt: TGTGCCACCAGTGATTTTGGGTCGGGTACGCAGTATTTT
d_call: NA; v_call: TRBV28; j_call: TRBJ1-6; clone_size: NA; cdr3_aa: CASRIPPGVNSPLHF; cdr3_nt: TGTGCCAGCAGAATTCCCCCAGGGGTTAATTCACCCCTCCACTTT
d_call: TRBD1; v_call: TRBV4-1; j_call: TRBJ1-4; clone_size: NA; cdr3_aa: CASSQARPGGVLYEKLFF; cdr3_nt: TGCGCCAGCAGCCAAGCAAGGCCAGGGGGTGTCCTTTATGAAAAACTGTTTTTT
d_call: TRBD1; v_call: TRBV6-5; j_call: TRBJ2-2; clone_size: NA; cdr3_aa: CASSPRQGDTGELFF; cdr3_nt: TGTGCCAGCAGTCCCAGACAGGGCGACACCGGGGAGCTGTTTTTT
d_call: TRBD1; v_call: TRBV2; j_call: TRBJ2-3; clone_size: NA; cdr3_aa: CASRGQGTDTQYF; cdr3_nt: TGTGCCAGCAGGGGACAGGGGACAGATACGCAGTATTTT
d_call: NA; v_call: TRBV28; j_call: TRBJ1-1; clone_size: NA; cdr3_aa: CASSLYKSGGAFF; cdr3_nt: TGTGCCAGCAGTTTATATAAGTCCGGGGGAGCTTTCTTT
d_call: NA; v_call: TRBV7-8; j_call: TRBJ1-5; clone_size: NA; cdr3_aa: CASSPHPGFNQPQHF; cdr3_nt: TGTGCCAGCAGCCCACACCCCGGGTTCAATCAGCCCCAGCATTTT
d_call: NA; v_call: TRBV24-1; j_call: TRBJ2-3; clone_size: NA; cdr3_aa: CATSDPNTGGLGDTQYF; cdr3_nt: TGTGCCACCAGTGATCCGAATACGGGGGGCCTTGGGGATACGCAGTATTTT
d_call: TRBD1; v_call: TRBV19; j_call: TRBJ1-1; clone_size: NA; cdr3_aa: CASRDREETEAFF; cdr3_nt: TGTGCCAGTAGGGACAGGGAGGAAACTGAAGCTTTCTTT
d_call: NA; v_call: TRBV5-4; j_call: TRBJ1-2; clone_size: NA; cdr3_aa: CASSSRGGLTYGYTF; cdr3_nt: TGTGCCAGCAGCTCCCGGGGGGGCCTTACCTATGGCTACACCTTC
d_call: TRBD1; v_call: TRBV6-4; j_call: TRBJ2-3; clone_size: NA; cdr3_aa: CASSGQGAIGTDTQYF; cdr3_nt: TGTGCCAGCAGCGGACAGGGGGCTATAGGCACAGATACGCAGTATTTT
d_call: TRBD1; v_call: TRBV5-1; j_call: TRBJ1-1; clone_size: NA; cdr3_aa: CASSSDRGPVGTEAFF; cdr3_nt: TGCGCCAGCAGCTCTGACAGGGGGCCGGTGGGTACTGAAGCTTTCTTT
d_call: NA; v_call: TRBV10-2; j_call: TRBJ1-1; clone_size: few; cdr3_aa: CASSELGVKAFF; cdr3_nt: TGCGCCAGCAGTGAATTAGGGGTTAAAGCTTTCTTT
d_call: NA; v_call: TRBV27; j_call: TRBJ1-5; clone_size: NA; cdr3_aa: CASSFWGDQPQHF; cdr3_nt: TGTGCCAGCAGTTTTTGGGGGGATCAGCCCCAGCATTTT
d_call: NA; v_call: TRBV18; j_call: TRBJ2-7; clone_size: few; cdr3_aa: CASSPDSSYEQYF; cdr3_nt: TGTGCCAGCTCACCCGACAGCTCCTACGAGCAGTACTTC
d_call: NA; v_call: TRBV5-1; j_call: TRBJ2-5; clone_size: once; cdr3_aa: CASSPSGTARGETQYF; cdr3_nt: TGCGCCAGCAGCCCTTCAGGGACTGCCCGCGGGGAGACCCAGTACTTC
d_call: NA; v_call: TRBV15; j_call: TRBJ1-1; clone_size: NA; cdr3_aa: CATSNPGNTEAFF; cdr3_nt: TGTGCCACCAGCAACCCAGGGAACACTGAAGCTTTCTTT
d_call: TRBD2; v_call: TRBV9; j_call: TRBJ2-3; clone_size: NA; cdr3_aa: CASSVYGRGTDTQYF; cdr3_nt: TGTGCCAGCAGCGTATATGGGAGGGGCACAGATACGCAGTATTTT
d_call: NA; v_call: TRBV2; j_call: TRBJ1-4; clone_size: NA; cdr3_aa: CASTSQGTGVNEKLFF; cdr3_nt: TGTGCCAGCACGTCGCAGGGTACAGGCGTTAATGAAAAACTGTTTTTT